This T cell receptor beta chain was sequenced during a study of regulatory T cells in long-lasting Graves disease. Across the study: Patients newly diagnosed with Graves' had been on antithyroid drugs for under 3 months.

This clonotype was found many times. Researchers made TCR beta libraries by using iRepertoire HTBI primers and running Arm-PCR on CDR3 regions. A single record per CDR3 protein comes from TCRdb applying MiXCR to the multiplex PCR reads. The sample has some 400,000 distinct CDR3 sequences; 14% to 15% are singletons. The CDR3 runs to 12 residues. The V and J ends lost 6 bases and 6 bases, in that order; junction bases with no gene match: 8. CDR1 and CDR2 from the germline V gene are DFQATT and SNEGSKA (reference sequence). Noted time point: newly diagnosed GD, antithyroid drugs for less than 3 months. After RNA was extracted from PBMCs, the TCR library was made from it. A further study also used this sample, focusing on T cells in Graves' hyperthyroidism and ophthalmopathy.

The chain has TRBV20-1 and TRBJ2-7; 7 nucleotides match TRBD1. Sequencing was performed on peripheral blood mononuclear cells (PBMCs), taken at new diagnosis, from a patient treated with antithyroid drugs. This TCR derives from a woman aged 30 to 39 with Graves disease. The CDR3 nucleotides read TGCAGTGCGACAAACAGGGGCTCCGAGCAGTACTTC. Amino acids: CSATNRGSEQYF.